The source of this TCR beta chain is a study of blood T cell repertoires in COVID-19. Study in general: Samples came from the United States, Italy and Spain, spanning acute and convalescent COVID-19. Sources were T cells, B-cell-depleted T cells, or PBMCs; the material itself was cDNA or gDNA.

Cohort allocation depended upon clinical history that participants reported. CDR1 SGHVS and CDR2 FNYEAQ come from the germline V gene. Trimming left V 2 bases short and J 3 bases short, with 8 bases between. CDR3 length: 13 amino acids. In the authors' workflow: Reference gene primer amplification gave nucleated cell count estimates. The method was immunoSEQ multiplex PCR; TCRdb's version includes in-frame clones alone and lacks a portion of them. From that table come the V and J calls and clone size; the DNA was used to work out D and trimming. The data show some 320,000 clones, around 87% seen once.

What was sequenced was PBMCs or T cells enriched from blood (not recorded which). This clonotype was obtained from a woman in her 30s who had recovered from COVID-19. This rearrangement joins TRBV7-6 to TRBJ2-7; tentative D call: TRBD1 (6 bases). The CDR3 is CASSLPGVYEQYF. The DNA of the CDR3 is TGTGCCAGCAGCTTACCAGGGGTCTACGAGCAGTACTTC.